The source of this T cell receptor (beta chain) is a study of shared clonotypes between healthy human individuals. Study in general: The donors, two women and a few men, were aged 18 to 49.

The germline V gene has CDR1 MNHNS and CDR2 SASEGT. The V and J ends lost 4 bases and 4 bases, in that order; junction bases with no gene match: 4. The CDR3 covers 14 residues. Produced via immunoSEQ multiplex PCR; TCRdb's table is partial and in-frame only. The repertoire holds fewer than 3 million clones, with around 90% as singletons. This clonotype was obtained from a man between 18 and 29 years old in good health. Some clones in this sample may be carry-over from other donors' samples. Sequenced input: naive CD4+ T cells from PBMCs. This sample's subset: CD45RA+ positively selected. The chain carries TRBV6-1 and TRBJ1-2; TRBD1 matches 9 bases. CDR3 in DNA: TGTGCCAGCAGTGTAACAGGGGGCATCTATGGCTACACCTTC. It is translated as CASSVTGGIYGYTF.